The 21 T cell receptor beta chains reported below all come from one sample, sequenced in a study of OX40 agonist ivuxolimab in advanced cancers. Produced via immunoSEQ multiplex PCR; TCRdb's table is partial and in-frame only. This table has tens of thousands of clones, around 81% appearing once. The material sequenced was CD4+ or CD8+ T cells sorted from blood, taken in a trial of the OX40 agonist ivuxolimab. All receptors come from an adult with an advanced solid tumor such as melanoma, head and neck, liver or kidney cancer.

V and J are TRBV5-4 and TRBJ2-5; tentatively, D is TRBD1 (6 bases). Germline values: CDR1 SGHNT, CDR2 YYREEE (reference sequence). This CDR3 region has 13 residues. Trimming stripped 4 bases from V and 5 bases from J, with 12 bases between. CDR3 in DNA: TGTGCCAGCAGCCCCCAGGGGACGGAGACCCAGTACTTC. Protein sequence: CASSPQGTETQYF. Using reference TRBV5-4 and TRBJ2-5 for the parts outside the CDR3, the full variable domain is ETGVTQSPTHLIKTRGQQVTLRCSSQSGHNTVSWYQQALGQGPQFIFQYYREEENGRGNFPPRFSGLQFPNYSSELNVNALELDDSALYLCASSPQGTETQYFGPGTRLLVL.

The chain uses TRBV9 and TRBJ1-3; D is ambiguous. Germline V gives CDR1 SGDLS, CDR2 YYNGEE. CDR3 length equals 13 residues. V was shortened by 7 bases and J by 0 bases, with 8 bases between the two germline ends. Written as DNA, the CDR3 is TGTGCCAGCTCGGGATCCTCTGGAAACACCATATATTTT. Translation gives CASSGSSGNTIYF.

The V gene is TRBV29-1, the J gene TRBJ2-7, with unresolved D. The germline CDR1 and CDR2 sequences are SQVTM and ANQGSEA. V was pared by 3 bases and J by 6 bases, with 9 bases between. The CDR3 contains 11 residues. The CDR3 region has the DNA TGCAGCGTTGAGGGGAACGGCGAGCAGTACTTC. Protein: CSVEGNGEQYF.

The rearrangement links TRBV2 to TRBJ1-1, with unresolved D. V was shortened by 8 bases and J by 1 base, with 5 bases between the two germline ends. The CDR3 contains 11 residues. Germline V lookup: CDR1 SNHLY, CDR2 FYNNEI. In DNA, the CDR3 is TGTGCCAGCGAGGAGAACACTGAAGCTTTCTTT. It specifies CASEENTEAFF.

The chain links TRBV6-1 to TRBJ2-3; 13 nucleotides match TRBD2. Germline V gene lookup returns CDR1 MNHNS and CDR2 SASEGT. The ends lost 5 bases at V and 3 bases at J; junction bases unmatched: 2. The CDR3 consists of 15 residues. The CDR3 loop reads CASSKGLAGTDTQYF. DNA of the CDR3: TGTGCCAGCAGTAAGGGACTAGCGGGGACAGATACGCAGTATTTT.

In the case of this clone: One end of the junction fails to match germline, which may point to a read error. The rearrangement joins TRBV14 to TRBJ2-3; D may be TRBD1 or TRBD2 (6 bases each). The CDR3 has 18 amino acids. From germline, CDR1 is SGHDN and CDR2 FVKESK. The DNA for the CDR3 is TGTGCCAGATCGGCAGGGATTTATGGTCGGCGGGACACAGATGCGCAGTATTTT. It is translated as CARSAGIYGRRDTDAQYF.

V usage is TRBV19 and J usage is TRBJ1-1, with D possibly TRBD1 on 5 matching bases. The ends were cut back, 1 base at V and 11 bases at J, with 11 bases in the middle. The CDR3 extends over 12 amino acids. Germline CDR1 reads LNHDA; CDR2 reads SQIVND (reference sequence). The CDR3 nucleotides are TGTGCCAGTAGTATAGGGGACCTGGCCGCTTTCTTT. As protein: CASSIGDLAAFF.

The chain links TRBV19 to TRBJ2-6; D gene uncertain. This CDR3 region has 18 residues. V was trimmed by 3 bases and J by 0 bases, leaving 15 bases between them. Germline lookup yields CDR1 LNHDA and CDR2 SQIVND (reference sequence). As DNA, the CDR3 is TGTGCCAGTAGTATTTTGGCATACAACCTCTCTGGGGCCAACGTCCTGACTTTC. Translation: CASSILAYNLSGANVLTF.

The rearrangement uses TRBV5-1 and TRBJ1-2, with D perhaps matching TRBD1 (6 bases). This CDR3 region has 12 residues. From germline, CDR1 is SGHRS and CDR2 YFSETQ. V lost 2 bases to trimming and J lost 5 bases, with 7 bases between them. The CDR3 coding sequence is TGCGCCAGCAGCTTACAGGGATATGGCTACACCTTC. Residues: CASSLQGYGYTF.

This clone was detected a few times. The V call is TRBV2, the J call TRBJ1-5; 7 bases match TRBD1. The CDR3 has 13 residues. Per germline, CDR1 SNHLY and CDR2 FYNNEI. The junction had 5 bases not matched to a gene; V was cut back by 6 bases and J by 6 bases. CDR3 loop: CASSDRVGQPQHF. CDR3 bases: TGTGCCAGCAGCGACAGGGTGGGTCAGCCCCAGCATTTT.

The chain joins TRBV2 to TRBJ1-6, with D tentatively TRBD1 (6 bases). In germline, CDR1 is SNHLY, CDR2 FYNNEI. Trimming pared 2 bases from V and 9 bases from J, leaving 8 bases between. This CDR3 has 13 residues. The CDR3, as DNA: TGTGCCAGCAGTGAATCAGGGGTTTCACCCCTCCACTTT. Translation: CASSESGVSPLHF. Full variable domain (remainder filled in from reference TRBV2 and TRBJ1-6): EPEVTQTPSHQVTQMGQEVILRCVPISNHLYFYWYRQILGQKVEFLVSFYNNEISEKSEIFDDQFSVERPDGSNFTLKIRSTKLEDSAMYFCASSESGVSPLHFGNGTRLTVT.

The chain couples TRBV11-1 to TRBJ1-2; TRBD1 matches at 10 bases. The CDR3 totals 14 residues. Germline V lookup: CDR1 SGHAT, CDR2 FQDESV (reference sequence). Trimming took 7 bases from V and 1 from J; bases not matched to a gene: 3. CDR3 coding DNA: TGTGCCAGCACCGGGGACAGGGGTAACTATGGCTACACCTTC. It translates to CASTGDRGNYGYTF. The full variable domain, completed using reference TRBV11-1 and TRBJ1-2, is EAEVAQSPRYKITEKSQAVAFWCDPISGHATLYWYRQILGQGPELLVQFQDESVVDDSQLPKDRFSAERLKGVDSTLKIQPAELGDSAMYLCASTGDRGNYGYTFGSGTRLTVV.

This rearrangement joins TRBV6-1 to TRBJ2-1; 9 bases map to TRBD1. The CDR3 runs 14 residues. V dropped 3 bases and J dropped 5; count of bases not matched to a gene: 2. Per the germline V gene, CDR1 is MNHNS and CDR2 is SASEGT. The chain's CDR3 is CASSEGQGHNEQFF. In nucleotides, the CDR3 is TGTGCCAGCAGTGAGGGACAGGGCCACAATGAGCAGTTCTTC.

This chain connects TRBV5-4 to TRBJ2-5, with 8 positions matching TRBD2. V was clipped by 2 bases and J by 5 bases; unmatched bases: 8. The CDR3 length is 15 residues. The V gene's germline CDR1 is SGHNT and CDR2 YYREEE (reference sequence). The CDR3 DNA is TGTGCCAGCAGCTTCCGACGACGGGGGGGGGAGACCCAGTACTTC. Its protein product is CASSFRRRGGETQYF.

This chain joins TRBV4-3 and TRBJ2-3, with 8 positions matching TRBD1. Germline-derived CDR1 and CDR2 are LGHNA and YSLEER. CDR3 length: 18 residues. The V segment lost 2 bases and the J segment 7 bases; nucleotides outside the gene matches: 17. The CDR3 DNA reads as TGCGCCAGCAGCCAATCCCGTTACAGGGGGGAAAACCTGTATACGCAGTATTTT. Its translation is CASSQSRYRGENLYTQYF.

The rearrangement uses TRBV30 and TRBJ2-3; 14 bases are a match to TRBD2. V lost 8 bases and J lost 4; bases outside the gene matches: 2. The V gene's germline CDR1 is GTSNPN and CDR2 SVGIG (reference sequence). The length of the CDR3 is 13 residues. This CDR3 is CARGLAGADTQYF. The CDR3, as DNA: TGTGCCAGGGGACTAGCGGGGGCAGATACGCAGTATTTT.

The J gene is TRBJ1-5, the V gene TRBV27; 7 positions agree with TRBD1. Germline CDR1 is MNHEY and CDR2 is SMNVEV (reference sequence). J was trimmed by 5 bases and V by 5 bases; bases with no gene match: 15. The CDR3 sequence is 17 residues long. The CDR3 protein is CASSPLSFRDSDQPQHF. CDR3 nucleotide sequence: TGTGCCAGCAGTCCCCTTTCATTCAGGGACAGTGATCAGCCCCAGCATTTT.

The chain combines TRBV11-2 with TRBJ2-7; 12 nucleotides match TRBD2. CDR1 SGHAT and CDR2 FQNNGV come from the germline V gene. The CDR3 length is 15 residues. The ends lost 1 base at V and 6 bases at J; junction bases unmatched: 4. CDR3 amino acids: CASSLGTSGISEQYF. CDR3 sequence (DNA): TGTGCCAGCAGCTTAGGGACTAGCGGGATCTCCGAGCAGTACTTC.

CDR3 DNA: TGTGCCAGCAGCCCGGGACAGGGGTTCTCTGGGGCCAACGTCCTGACTTTC. Its protein is CASSPGQGFSGANVLTF. The rearrangement joins TRBV7-3 to TRBJ2-6, with 10 bases matching TRBD1. The CDR3 consists of 17 residues. CDR1 and CDR2 from the germline V gene are SGHTA and FQGTGA. J gave up 0 bases and V 5 bases, and 4 bases lay outside the gene matches.

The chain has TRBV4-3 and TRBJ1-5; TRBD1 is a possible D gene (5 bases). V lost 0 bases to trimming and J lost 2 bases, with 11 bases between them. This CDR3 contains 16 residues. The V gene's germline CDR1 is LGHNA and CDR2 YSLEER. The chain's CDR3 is CASSQDRGWGNQPQHF. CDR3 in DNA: TGCGCCAGCAGCCAAGATCGGGGCTGGGGCAATCAGCCCCAGCATTTT.

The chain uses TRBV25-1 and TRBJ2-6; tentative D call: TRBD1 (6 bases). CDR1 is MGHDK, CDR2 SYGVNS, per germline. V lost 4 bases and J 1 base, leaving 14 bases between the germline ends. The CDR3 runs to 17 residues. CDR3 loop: CASSGAQGSSGANVLTF. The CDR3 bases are TGTGCCAGCAGTGGGGCACAGGGATCGTCTGGGGCCAACGTCCTGACTTTC.